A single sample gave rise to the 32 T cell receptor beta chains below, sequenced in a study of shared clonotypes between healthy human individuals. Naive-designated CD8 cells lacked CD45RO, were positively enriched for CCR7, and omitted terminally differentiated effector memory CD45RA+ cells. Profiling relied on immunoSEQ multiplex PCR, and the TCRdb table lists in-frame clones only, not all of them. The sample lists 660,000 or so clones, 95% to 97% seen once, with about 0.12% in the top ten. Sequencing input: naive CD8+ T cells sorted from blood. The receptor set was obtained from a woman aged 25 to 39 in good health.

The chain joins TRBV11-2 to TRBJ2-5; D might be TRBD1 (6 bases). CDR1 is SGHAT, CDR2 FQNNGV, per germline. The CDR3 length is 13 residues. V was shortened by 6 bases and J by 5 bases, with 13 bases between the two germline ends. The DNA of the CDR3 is TGTGCCAGCAGAGAAACAGGGCTGGAGACCCAGTACTTC. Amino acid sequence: CASRETGLETQYF.

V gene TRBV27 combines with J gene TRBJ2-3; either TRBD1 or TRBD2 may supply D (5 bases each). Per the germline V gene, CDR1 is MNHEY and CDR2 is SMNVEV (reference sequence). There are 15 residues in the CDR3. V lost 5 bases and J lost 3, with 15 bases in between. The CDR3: CASSLREPQTDTQYF. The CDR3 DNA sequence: TGTGCCAGCAGTCTCAGGGAGCCCCAGACAGATACGCAGTATTTT.

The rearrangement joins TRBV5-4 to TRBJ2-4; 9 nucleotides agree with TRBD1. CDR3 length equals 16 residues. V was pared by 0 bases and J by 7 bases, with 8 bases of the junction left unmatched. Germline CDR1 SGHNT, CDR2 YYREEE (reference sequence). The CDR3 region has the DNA TGTGCCAGCAGCTTGGCGGGACAGGGAGGATTGAACATTCAGTACTTC. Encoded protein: CASSLAGQGGLNIQYF.

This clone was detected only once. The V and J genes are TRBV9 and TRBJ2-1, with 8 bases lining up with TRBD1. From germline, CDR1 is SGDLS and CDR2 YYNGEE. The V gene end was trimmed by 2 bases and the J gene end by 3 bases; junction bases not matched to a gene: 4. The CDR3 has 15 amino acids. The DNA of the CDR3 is TGTGCCAGCAGCGTGGACAGGGTGGTCTACAATGAGCAGTTCTTC. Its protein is CASSVDRVVYNEQFF.

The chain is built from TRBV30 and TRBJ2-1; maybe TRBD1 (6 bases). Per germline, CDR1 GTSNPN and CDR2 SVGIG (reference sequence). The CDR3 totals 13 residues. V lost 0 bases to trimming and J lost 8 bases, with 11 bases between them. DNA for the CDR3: TGTGCCTGGAGTGTAGAGGGGACACATGAGCAGTTCTTC. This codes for CAWSVEGTHEQFF.

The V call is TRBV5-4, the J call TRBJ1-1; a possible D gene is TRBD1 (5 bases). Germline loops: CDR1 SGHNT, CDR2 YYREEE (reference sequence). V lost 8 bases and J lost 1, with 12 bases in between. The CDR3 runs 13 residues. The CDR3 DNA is TGTGCCAGTTCGCCGGGGGGGAACACTGAAGCTTTCTTT. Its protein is CASSPGGNTEAFF.

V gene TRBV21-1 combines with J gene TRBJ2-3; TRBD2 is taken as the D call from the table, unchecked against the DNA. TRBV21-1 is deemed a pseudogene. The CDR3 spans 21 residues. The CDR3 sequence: CASSTVPGTSKAFNSTDTQYF. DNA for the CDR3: TGTGCCAGCAGCACAGTTCCGGGGACTAGCAAAGCGTTCAATAGCACAGATACGCAGTATTTT.

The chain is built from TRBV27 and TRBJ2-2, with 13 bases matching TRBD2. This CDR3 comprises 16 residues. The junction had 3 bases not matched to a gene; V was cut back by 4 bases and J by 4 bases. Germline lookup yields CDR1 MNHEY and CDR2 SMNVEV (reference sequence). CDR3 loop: CASSSGLAGTTGELFF. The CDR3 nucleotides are TGTGCCAGCAGTTCGGGACTAGCGGGAACCACCGGGGAGCTGTTTTTT.

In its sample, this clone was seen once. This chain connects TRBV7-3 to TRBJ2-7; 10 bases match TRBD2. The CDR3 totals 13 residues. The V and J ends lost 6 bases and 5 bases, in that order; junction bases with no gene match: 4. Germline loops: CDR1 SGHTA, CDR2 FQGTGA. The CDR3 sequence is CASSSLAGDEQYF. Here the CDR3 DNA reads TGTGCCAGCAGTTCCCTAGCGGGAGACGAGCAGTACTTC.

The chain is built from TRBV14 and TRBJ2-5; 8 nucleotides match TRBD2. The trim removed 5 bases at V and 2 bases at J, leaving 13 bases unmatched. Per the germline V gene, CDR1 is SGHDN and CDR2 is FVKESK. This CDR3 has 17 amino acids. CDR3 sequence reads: CASSDGGVGLWQETQYF. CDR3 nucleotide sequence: TGTGCCAGCAGCGACGGGGGGGTAGGTCTTTGGCAAGAGACCCAGTACTTC.

The CDR3 nucleotides read TGTGCCAGCAGCTGGACCCCGGGGCCGAACAATGAGCAGTTCTTC. This gives the protein CASSWTPGPNNEQFF. The V gene is TRBV7-6, the J gene TRBJ2-1; D may match TRBD1 or TRBD2 (5 bases each). There are 15 residues in the CDR3. Germline CDR1 and CDR2: SGHVS and FNYEAQ. V shed 4 bases and J shed 5 bases, with 15 bases lying between them.

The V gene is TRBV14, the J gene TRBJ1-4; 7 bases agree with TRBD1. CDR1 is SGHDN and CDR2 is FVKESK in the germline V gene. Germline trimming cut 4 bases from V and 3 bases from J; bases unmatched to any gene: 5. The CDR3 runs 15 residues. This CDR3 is CASSLIQGPNEKLFF. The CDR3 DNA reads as TGTGCCAGCAGCCTCATACAGGGGCCTAATGAAAAACTGTTTTTT.

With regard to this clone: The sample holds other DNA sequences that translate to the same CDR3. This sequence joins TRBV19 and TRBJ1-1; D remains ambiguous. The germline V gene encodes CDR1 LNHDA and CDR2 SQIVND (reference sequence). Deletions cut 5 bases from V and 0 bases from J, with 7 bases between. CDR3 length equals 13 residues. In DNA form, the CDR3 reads TGTGCCAGTAGTCCAGTAATGAACACTGAAGCTTTCTTT. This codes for CASSPVMNTEAFF.

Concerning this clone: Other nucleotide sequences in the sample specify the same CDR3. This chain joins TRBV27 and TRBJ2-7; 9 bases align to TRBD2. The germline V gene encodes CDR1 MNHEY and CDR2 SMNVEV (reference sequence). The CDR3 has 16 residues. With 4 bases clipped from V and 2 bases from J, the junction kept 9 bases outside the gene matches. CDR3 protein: CASSSVLAGGPYEQYF. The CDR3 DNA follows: TGTGCCAGCAGTTCGGTGTTGGCGGGAGGGCCCTACGAGCAGTACTTC.

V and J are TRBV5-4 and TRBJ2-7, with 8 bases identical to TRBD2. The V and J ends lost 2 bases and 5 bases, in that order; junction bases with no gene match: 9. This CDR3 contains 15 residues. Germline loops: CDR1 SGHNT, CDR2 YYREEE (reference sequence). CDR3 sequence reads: CASSFFGGRIDEQYF. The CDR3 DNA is TGTGCCAGCAGCTTCTTCGGCGGGAGGATCGACGAGCAGTACTTC. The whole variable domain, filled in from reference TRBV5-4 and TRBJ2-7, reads ETGVTQSPTHLIKTRGQQVTLRCSSQSGHNTVSWYQQALGQGPQFIFQYYREEENGRGNFPPRFSGLQFPNYSSELNVNALELDDSALYLCASSFFGGRIDEQYFGPGTRLTVT.

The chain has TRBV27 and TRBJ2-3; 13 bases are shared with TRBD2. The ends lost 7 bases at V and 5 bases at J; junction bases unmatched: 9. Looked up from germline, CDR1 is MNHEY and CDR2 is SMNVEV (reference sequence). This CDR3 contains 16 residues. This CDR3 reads CASTAWGLAGRDTQYF. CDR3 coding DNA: TGTGCCAGCACCGCCTGGGGACTAGCGGGAAGAGATACGCAGTATTTT.

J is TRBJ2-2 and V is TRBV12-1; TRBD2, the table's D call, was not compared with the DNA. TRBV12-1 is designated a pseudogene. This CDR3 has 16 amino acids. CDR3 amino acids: CASSPGTSGVVGELFF. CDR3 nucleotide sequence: TGTGCCAGCAGCCCTGGGACTAGCGGGGTAGTCGGGGAGCTGTTTTTT.

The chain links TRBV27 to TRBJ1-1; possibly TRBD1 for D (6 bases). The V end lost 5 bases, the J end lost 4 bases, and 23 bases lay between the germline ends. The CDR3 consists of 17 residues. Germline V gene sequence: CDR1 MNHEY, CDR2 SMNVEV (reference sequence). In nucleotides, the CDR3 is TGTGCCAGCAGTCCTGGGGCCGCCTACAGGGCCGGCACTGAAGCTTTCTTT. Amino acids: CASSPGAAYRAGTEAFF.

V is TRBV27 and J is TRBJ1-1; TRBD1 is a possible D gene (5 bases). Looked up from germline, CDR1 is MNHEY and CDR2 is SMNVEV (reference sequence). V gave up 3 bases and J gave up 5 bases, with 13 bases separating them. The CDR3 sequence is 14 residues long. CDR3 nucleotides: TGTGCCAGCAGTTTGTCGGGGGTATGGACTGAAGCTTTCTTT. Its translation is CASSLSGVWTEAFF.

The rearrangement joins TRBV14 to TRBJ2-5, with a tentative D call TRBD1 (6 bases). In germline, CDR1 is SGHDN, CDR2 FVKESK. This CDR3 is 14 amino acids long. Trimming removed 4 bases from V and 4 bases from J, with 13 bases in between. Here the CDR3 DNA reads TGTGCCAGCAGCCCCGGGACACCTGTAGAGACCCAGTACTTC. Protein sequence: CASSPGTPVETQYF.

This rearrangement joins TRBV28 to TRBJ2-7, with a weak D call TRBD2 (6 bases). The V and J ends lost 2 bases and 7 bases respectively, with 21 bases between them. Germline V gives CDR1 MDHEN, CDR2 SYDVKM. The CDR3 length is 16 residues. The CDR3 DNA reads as TGTGCCAGCAGTTTAACCTTGGAGGGCCTTTTGGGTGAGCAGTACTTC. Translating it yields CASSLTLEGLLGEQYF.

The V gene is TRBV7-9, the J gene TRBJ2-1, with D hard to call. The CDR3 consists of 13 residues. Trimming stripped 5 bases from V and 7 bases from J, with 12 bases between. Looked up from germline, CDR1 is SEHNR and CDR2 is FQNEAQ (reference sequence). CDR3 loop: CASSALPANEQFF. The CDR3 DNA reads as TGTGCCAGCAGCGCTCTCCCCGCTAATGAGCAGTTCTTC.

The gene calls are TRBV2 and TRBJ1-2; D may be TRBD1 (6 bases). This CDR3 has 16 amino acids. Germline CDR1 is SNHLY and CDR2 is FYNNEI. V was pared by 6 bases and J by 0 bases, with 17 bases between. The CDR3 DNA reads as TGTGCCAGCAGAGTACCTGGGGGGGCGCCTAACTATGGCTACACCTTC. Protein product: CASRVPGGAPNYGYTF.

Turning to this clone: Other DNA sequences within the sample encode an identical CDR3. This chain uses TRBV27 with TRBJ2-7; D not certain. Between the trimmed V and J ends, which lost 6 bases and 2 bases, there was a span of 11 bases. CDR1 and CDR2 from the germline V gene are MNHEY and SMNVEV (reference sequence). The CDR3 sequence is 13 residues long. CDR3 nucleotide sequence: TGTGCCAGCAGCTTGGGCCTAGCCTACGAGCAGTACTTC. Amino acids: CASSLGLAYEQYF.

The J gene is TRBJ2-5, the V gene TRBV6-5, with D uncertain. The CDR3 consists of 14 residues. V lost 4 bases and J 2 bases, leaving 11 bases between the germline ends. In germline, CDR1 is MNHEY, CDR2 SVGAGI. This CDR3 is CASSFSTVQETQYF. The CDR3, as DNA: TGTGCCAGCAGTTTTAGTACGGTTCAAGAGACCCAGTACTTC.

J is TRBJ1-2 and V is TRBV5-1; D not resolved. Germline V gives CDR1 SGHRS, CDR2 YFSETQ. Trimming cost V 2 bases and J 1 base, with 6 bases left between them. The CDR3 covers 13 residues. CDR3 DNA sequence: TGCGCCAGCAGCTTAAGAGATAACTATGGCTACACCTTC. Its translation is CASSLRDNYGYTF.

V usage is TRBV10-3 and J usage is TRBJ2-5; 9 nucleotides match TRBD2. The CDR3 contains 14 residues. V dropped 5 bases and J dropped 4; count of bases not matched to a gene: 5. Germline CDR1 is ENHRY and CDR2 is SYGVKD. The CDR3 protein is CAISTGLAIETQYF. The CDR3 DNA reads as TGTGCCATCAGTACAGGACTAGCGATAGAGACCCAGTACTTC.

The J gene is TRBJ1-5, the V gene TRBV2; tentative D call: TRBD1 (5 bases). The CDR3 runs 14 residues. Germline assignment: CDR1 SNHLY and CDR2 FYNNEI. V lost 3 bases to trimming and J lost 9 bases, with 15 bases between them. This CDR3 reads CASSDNEGILPQHF. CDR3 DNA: TGTGCCAGCAGTGATAATGAGGGGATCCTGCCCCAGCATTTT.

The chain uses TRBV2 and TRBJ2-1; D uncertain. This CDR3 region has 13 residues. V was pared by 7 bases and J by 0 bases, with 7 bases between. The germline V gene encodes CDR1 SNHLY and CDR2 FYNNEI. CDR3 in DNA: TGTGCCAGCACACTCAACTCCTACAATGAGCAGTTCTTC. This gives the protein CASTLNSYNEQFF.

The CDR3 sequence: CASTWGEGAAFF. CDR3 sequence (DNA): TGTGCCAGCACCTGGGGGGAGGGTGCAGCTTTCTTT. The gene calls are TRBV7-9 and TRBJ1-1; maybe TRBD1 (5 bases). CDR1 and CDR2 from the germline V gene are SEHNR and FQNEAQ (reference sequence). V gave up 7 bases and J gave up 10 bases, with 16 bases separating them. This CDR3 has 12 residues. Full variable domain (missing parts from reference TRBV7-9 and TRBJ1-1): DTGVSQNPRHKITKRGQNVTFRCDPISEHNRLYWYRQTLGQGPEFLTYFQNEAQLEKSRLLSDRFSAERPKGSFSTLEIQRTEQGDSAMYLCASTWGEGAAFFGQGTRLTVV.

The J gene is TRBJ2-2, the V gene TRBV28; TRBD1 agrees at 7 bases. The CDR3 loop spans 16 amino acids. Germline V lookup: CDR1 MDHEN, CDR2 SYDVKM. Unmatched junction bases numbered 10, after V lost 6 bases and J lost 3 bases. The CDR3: CASRSPTGWDTGELFF. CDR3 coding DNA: TGTGCCAGCAGATCCCCGACAGGGTGGGACACCGGGGAGCTGTTTTTT.

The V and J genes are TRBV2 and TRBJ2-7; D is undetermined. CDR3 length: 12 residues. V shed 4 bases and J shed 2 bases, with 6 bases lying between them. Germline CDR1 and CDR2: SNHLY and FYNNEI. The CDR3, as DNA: TGTGCCAGCAGTGGTACCACCTACGAGCAGTACTTC. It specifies CASSGTTYEQYF.